The source of this TCR beta chain is a study of blood T cell repertoires in COVID-19. The overall study: Samples representing acute and convalescent COVID-19 were sourced from the United States, Italy and Spain. Nucleic acid was either cDNA or gDNA, and it came from T cells, B-cell-depleted T cells, or PBMCs.

In the source study's methods: Amplification of reference gene primers was used by the study to estimate nucleated cell counts. Measured with immunoSEQ multiplex PCR; TCRdb has only the in-frame clones, and not every one. The V and J calls and clone size come from that table; D and trimming were worked out from the DNA. Among approximately 220,000 clones listed, over 80% were seen once. This clone was recorded only once. J gave up 4 bases and V 6 bases, and 5 bases lay outside the gene matches. CDR1 is ENHRY and CDR2 is SYGVKD in the germline V gene. CDR3 length equals 14 residues. Source material: peripheral blood. This clonotype was sampled from a man aged 35 to 55 with acute or convalescent COVID-19. V is TRBV10-3 and J is TRBJ2-3, with 9 bases identical to TRBD2. The CDR3 is CAIRRTSEADTQYF. Here the CDR3 DNA reads TGTGCCATCAGAAGGACTAGCGAGGCAGATACGCAGTATTTT.